A single sample gave rise to the 10 T cell receptor beta chains below, sequenced in a study of read filtering for tumor transcriptome and immune sequencing (TCRdb year 2020). This sample was sequenced with an Illumina HiSeq 4000. TCR libraries were constructed from approximately 390 ng RNA using the Immunoverse kit, and molecular barcoded adaptors covering alpha/delta and beta/gamma chains were employed. TCRdb ran its own pipeline on the public reads, namely fastp trimming at Q25 and MiXCR clone calling, and kept in-frame beta chains. For every CDR3 protein sequence, its rows merge into one entry that carries the most common genes and DNA. The sample profile shows 15,000 or so distinct CDR3 sequences; just over 20% of them were found once. More than 75% of the sample belongs to the ten largest clones. The sequencing input was a population of CD138-negative cells sorted from bone marrow. The sample's cell subset or site label, decoded: bone marrow mononuclear cells depleted of CD138+ plasma/myeloma cells by negative magnetic selection. Receptors were obtained from a donor at least 40 years old with multiple myeloma.

This clonotype was seen repeatedly, ten times or more. One junction end disagrees with the germline gene, perhaps due to a read error. The chain has TRBV7-7 and TRBJ2-1; a possible D gene is TRBD2 (6 bases). Germline loops: CDR1 SSHAT, CDR2 FNYEAQ (reference sequence). The CDR3 is 15 residues long. CDR3 sequence: CASSFRFGGNNEQFF. The CDR3 region has the DNA TGTGCTAGCAGCTTCCGGTTCGGGGGTAACAATGAGCAGTTCTTC.

Comment on this clonotype: One end of the junction is discordant with germline, which a read error may explain. The chain uses TRBV29-1 and TRBJ1-5; TRBD1 aligns across 7 bases. CDR1 is SQVTM and CDR2 is ANQGSEA in the germline V gene. The CDR3 runs to 13 residues. The CDR3 sequence: CSGEAGGIKPQHF. In DNA form, the CDR3 reads TGCAGCGGTGAAGCAGGGGGTATAAAGCCCCAGCATTTT.

At least ten counts were recorded for this clonotype. The V gene is TRBV7-3, the J gene TRBJ2-1; possibly TRBD1 or TRBD2 for D (6 bases each). Trimming removed 4 bases at V and 3 bases at J, with 13 bases between. The CDR3 loop spans 15 amino acids. CDR1 is SGHTA, CDR2 FQGTGA, per germline. The CDR3 bases are TGTGCCAGCAGCTGGGGGCGGGGTAACTACAATGAGCAGTTCTTC. Its protein product is CASSWGRGNYNEQFF. The full variable domain, its missing parts supplied by reference TRBV7-3 and TRBJ2-1, is GAGVSQTPSNKVTEKGKYVELRCDPISGHTALYWYRQSLGQGPEFLIYFQGTGAADDSGLPNDRFFAVRPEGSVSTLKIQRTERGDSAVYLCASSWGRGNYNEQFFGPGTRLTVL.

This clonotype was recorded many times. The V and J genes are TRBV27 and TRBJ2-5, with TRBD1 matching over 11 bases. V shed 4 bases and J 7 bases; nucleotides not matched to a gene: 11. Per germline, CDR1 MNHEY and CDR2 SMNVEV (reference sequence). The CDR3 spans 16 residues. CDR3 protein: CASSSPRGTGGRTQYF. CDR3 nucleotide sequence: TGTGCCAGCAGTTCCCCCCGGGGGACAGGGGGAAGGACCCAGTACTTC.

This clonotype was observed a handful of times. The chain joins TRBV6-5 to TRBJ2-3; maybe TRBD1 (6 bases). With 0 bases removed from V and 4 bases from J, the gap between germline ends came to 11 bases. The CDR3 is 15 amino acids. Germline V lookup: CDR1 MNHEY, CDR2 SVGAGI. CDR3 sequence: CASSYSKPGADTQYF. The CDR3 nucleotides are TGTGCCAGCAGTTACTCGAAGCCAGGGGCAGATACGCAGTATTTT.

Only a few counts were recorded for this clonotype. V gene TRBV7-6 combines with J gene TRBJ2-3; D not certain. There are 13 residues in the CDR3. The germline gives CDR1 SGHVS, CDR2 FNYEAQ. The V and J ends lost 5 bases and 2 bases respectively, with 8 bases between them. The CDR3 region is CASSPLPTDTQYF. CDR3 in DNA: TGTGCCAGCAGCCCCCTCCCCACAGATACGCAGTATTTT.

This clonotype was observed many times. V is TRBV7-9 and J is TRBJ2-5, with D perhaps matching TRBD1 (5 bases). Germline V gene sequence: CDR1 SEHNR, CDR2 FQNEAQ (reference sequence). Trimming took 5 bases from V and 3 from J, leaving 10 bases between them. The CDR3 has 13 residues. In DNA, the CDR3 is TGTGCCAGCAGCCGATGGGGCGAAGAGACCCAGTACTTC. It is translated as CASSRWGEETQYF.

This chain uses TRBV19 with TRBJ2-7, with D perhaps TRBD1 or TRBD2 (5 bases each). V was shortened by 4 bases and J by 7 bases, with 17 bases between the two germline ends. Per the germline V gene, CDR1 is LNHDA and CDR2 is SQIVND (reference sequence). This CDR3 comprises 14 residues. CDR3 amino acids: CASSTGTAASEQYF. For the CDR3, the DNA is TGTGCCAGTAGTACGGGGACGGCTGCGAGTGAGCAGTACTTC.

The V gene is TRBV7-9, the J gene TRBJ2-7, with 7 bases aligning to TRBD1. This CDR3 comprises 15 residues. Germline CDR1 is SEHNR and CDR2 is FQNEAQ (reference sequence). The V segment lost 5 bases and the J segment 3 bases; nucleotides outside the gene matches: 10. This CDR3 reads CASSHRGDRNYEQYF. In DNA form, the CDR3 reads TGTGCCAGCAGCCACAGGGGTGACAGAAACTACGAGCAGTACTTC.

This clonotype was seen a single time. Mismatch with germline at one junction end may stem from a read error. The rearrangement uses TRBV19 and TRBJ2-1, with 11 bases fitting TRBD2. The V gene's germline CDR1 is LNHDA and CDR2 SQIVND (reference sequence). The CDR3 covers 16 residues. CDR3 bases: TGTGCCAGTAGTATATCTCGGACTAGCGGGTACAAAGAGCAGTTCTTC. The encoded protein is CASSISRTSGYKEQFF.